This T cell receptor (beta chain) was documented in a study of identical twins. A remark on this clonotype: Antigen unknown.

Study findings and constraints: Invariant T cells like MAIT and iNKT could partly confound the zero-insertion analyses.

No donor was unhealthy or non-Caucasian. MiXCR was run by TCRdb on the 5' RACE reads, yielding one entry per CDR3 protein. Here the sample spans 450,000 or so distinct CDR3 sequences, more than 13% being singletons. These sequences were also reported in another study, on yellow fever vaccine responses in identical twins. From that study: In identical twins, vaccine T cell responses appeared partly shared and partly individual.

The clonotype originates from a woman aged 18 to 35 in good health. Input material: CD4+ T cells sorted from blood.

The CDR3 reads CASSLGGSLQSYEQYF. The DNA of the CDR3 is TGCGCCAGCAGCTTGGGGGGCAGCCTACAATCCTACGAGCAGTACTTC. The chain has TRBV5-1 and TRBJ2-7; a weak D match, TRBD1 (5 bases). CDR1 is SGHRS and CDR2 is YFSETQ in the germline V gene. The CDR3 runs to 16 residues. V was cut by 0 bases and J by 1 base, with 14 bases left in between.